This T cell receptor (beta chain) was profiled in a study of CD8 T cells in ankylosing spondylitis. Overall study results and limits: Disease-associated clones were reportedly significantly overrepresented in matched ankylosing spondylitis synovial fluid. Some of these motif variants have turned up before, in reports on reactive arthritis synovial fluid and blood. A TCR beta motif made of about 8 highly homologous variants seemed typical of ankylosing spondylitis blood.

One entry per CDR3 protein results from TCRdb running MiXCR on the 5' RACE reads. The table has 670,000 or so distinct CDR3 sequences, roughly 19% seen once. Concerning this clonotype itself: What it binds is unknown.

Trimming took off 1 base at V and 0 bases at J, with 14 bases between the two ends. The germline V gene has CDR1 SEHNR and CDR2 FQNEAQ (reference sequence). The CDR3 runs 17 residues. This rearrangement joins TRBV7-9 to TRBJ2-3; D is perhaps TRBD1 (5 bases). The sample comprised blood, either unsorted or a sorted T cell fraction (not recorded which). The TCR sequence derives from a male donor with ankylosing spondylitis. CDR3 loop: CASSLVSGRASTDTQYF. In nucleotides, the CDR3 is TGTGCCAGCAGCTTAGTGTCAGGGCGCGCAAGCACAGATACGCAGTATTTT.